What follows describes a single T cell receptor (beta chain). Its antigen is still unknown. The entry originates in a study of T cells after posttransplantation cyclophosphamide. Generated by immunoSEQ multiplex PCR, the TCRdb table keeps only in-frame clones and is missing some. This sample shows some 40,000 clones and no singletons; 3.5% to 5.5% rests with the ten largest. This related bone marrow graft donor gave peripheral blood on the day of marrow donation. Study-level results: After PTCy, TRB diversity resembled that of CNI/methotrexate controls.

The sample consisted of PBMCs. This clonotype originated in a woman aged 50 to 60 in good health and a related stem cell transplant donor.

CDR3 amino acids: CASSTSSSGTYEQYF. DNA of the CDR3: TGCGCCAGCAGCACGTCCTCTAGCGGCACCTACGAGCAGTACTTC. The chain uses TRBV5-1 and TRBJ2-5; TRBD2 matches 7 bases. The J call is doubtful: the DNA matches TRBJ2-7 better. Germline CDR1 and CDR2: SGHRS and YFSETQ. This CDR3 has 15 residues.